One and the same sample provided the 19 T cell receptor beta chains below, sequenced in a study of T cells in Graves' hyperthyroidism and ophthalmopathy. The CDR3 regions of TCR beta were amplified from RNA transcripts. The TCR CDR3 was amplified in a first-round RT-PCR using the HTBI primer set. TCRdb reprocessed the multiplex PCR reads with MiXCR, giving one entry per CDR3 protein. The sample records about 600,000 distinct CDR3 sequences, approximately 16% being singletons. Material: blood. Receptors originate from a woman in her 40s with Graves' ophthalmopathy.

The table lists this clonotype with a count of one. The chain has TRBV2 and TRBJ2-7; 9 bases fit TRBD2. The length of the CDR3 is 16 residues. Germline values: CDR1 SNHLY, CDR2 FYNNEI. V lost 0 bases, J lost 5 bases, and 8 bases stayed unmatched. The CDR3 is CASSEARSSGNHEQYF. In nucleotides, the CDR3 is TGTGCCAGCAGTGAAGCGCGGTCTAGCGGGAACCACGAGCAGTACTTC.

The gene calls are TRBV20-1 and TRBJ1-5; D gene unclear. The germline CDR1 and CDR2 sequences are DFQATT and SNEGSKA (reference sequence). The CDR3 runs to 16 residues. V was pared by 3 bases and J by 3 bases, with 18 bases between. Written as DNA, the CDR3 is TGCAGTGCTAGGCCCAGCGGAGGGAGGGTCAATCAGCCCCAGCATTTT. Its translation: CSARPSGGRVNQPQHF.

This clonotype was counted between two and nine times. CDR3 DNA sequence: TGTGCCAGCAGCCGGGGCCCCCCGAACACCGGGGAGCTGTTTTTT. It codes for CASSRGPPNTGELFF. The rearrangement uses TRBV7-9 and TRBJ2-2; D tentatively fits TRBD1 or TRBD2 (5 bases each). The V end lost 5 bases, the J end lost 0 bases, and 10 bases lay between the germline ends. The CDR3 sequence is 15 residues long. Germline CDR1 is SEHNR and CDR2 is FQNEAQ (reference sequence).

V is TRBV2 and J is TRBJ2-1; the match to TRBD1 covers 8 bases. The CDR3 loop spans 15 amino acids. Germline V gene lookup returns CDR1 SNHLY and CDR2 FYNNEI. The V and J ends lost 3 bases and 6 bases, in that order; junction bases with no gene match: 7. CDR3 coding DNA: TGTGCCAGCAGTGAGACAGGGGCGGGCGGCAATGAGCAGTTCTTC. Amino acids: CASSETGAGGNEQFF.

This clonotype was counted between two and nine times. The V gene is TRBV9, the J gene TRBJ2-5, with no clear D. The V gene's germline CDR1 is SGDLS and CDR2 YYNGEE. This CDR3 contains 14 residues. V lost 2 bases and J 2 bases, leaving 10 bases between the germline ends. DNA of the CDR3: TGTGCCAGCAGCGTTTACGGTCTACAAGAGACCCAGTACTTC. This codes for CASSVYGLQETQYF.

In its sample, this clonotype was seen many times. The V gene is TRBV7-9, the J gene TRBJ2-7, with 7 bases fitting TRBD2. J gave up 6 bases and V 3 bases, and 2 bases lay outside the gene matches. CDR1 and CDR2 from the germline V gene are SEHNR and FQNEAQ (reference sequence). The CDR3 totals 12 residues. The CDR3 nucleotides are TGTGCCAGCAGCTTCAGGGAGGGCGAGCAGTACTTC. This sequence encodes CASSFREGEQYF.

The V and J genes are TRBV20-1 and TRBJ2-7, with 7 nucleotides matching TRBD2. Trimming at V came to 6 bases and at J to 12 bases, leaving 14 bases not matched to a gene. The CDR3 length is 12 residues. Germline V gives CDR1 DFQATT, CDR2 SNEGSKA (reference sequence). The CDR3 sequence: CSADPGGGLPYF. CDR3 coding DNA: TGCAGTGCCGACCCTGGGGGGGGACTGCCGTACTTC.

V and J are TRBV7-2 and TRBJ2-1; 8 bases are shared with TRBD1. Germline lookup yields CDR1 SGHTA and CDR2 FQGNSA. The CDR3 length is 14 residues. V lost 6 bases and J lost 4; bases outside the gene matches: 5. The CDR3 region is CASRKQGVYNEQFF. The CDR3 nucleotides are TGTGCCAGCAGAAAACAGGGGGTTTACAATGAGCAGTTCTTC.

This clonotype was detected many times. The V gene is TRBV3-1, the J gene TRBJ1-2, with D perhaps matching TRBD1 (5 bases). This CDR3 has 14 residues. Germline V gives CDR1 LGHDT, CDR2 YNNKEL (reference sequence). Trimming shortened V by 2 bases and J by 4 bases, and 11 bases separated the two germline ends. CDR3 nucleotides: TGTGCCAGCAGCCAATCCCGGGACTCCTATGGCTACACCTTC. Encoded protein: CASSQSRDSYGYTF.

This chain connects TRBV24-1 to TRBJ2-2; no clear D gene. The ends were cut back, 4 bases at V and 0 bases at J, with 2 bases in the middle. The CDR3 has 13 amino acids. Per the germline V gene, CDR1 is KGHDR and CDR2 is SFDVKD. The CDR3: CATSDPNTGELFF. DNA of the CDR3: TGTGCCACCAGTGACCCGAACACCGGGGAGCTGTTTTTT.

The chain links TRBV5-1 to TRBJ2-1; 7 bases are a match to TRBD2. J was trimmed by 9 bases and V by 4 bases; bases with no gene match: 16. CDR1 is SGHRS, CDR2 YFSETQ, per germline. This CDR3 is 16 amino acids long. The CDR3 spells CASSAGLGGGPSEQFF. The CDR3, as DNA: TGCGCCAGCAGCGCAGGACTTGGGGGAGGGCCGAGTGAGCAGTTCTTC.

This clonotype has just a few counts. This rearrangement joins TRBV4-1 to TRBJ2-5; D possibly corresponds to TRBD1 (5 bases). V dropped 0 bases and J dropped 7 bases, with 9 bases sitting between them. CDR3 length equals 13 residues. Germline V CDR1 and CDR2: MGHRA, YSYEKL. CDR3 in amino acids: CASSQEGLGTQYF. The CDR3 nucleotides read TGCGCCAGCAGCCAAGAGGGGCTCGGGACCCAGTACTTC.

The table lists this clonotype with many counts. The chain recombines TRBV2 with TRBJ2-7, with 9 bases matching TRBD2. This CDR3 has 14 amino acids. Per germline, CDR1 SNHLY and CDR2 FYNNEI. Losses at the gene ends were 2 bases for V and 5 bases for J; bases not matched to a gene: 4. The CDR3 DNA is TGTGCCAGCAGTGAAAAAGGGACTAGCCACGAGCAGTACTTC. It codes for CASSEKGTSHEQYF.

At least ten counts were recorded for this clonotype. The V call is TRBV5-1, the J call TRBJ2-5; no clear D. From germline, CDR1 is SGHRS and CDR2 YFSETQ. V shed 4 bases and J shed 5 bases, with 18 bases lying between them. The length of the CDR3 is 15 residues. As DNA, the CDR3 is TGCGCCAGCAGCCCAACCACATTGGTGCTCGAGACCCAGTACTTC. Amino acids: CASSPTTLVLETQYF. Combining the CDR3 with reference TRBV5-1 and TRBJ2-5 gives the whole variable domain KAGVTQTPRYLIKTRGQQVTLSCSPISGHRSVSWYQQTPGQGLQFLFEYFSETQRNKGNFPGRFSGRQFSNSRSEMNVSTLELGDSALYLCASSPTTLVLETQYFGPGTRLLVL.

This clonotype has only a few counts. The chain combines TRBV10-2 with TRBJ1-2, with D possibly being TRBD1 (6 bases). The CDR3 is made up of 14 amino acids. The germline V gene has CDR1 WSHSY and CDR2 SAAADI. V gave up 2 bases and J gave up 5 bases, with 12 bases separating them. The CDR3 region is CASSERGTTYGYTF. DNA of the CDR3: TGCGCCAGCAGTGAGCGTGGGACAACATATGGCTACACCTTC.

This clonotype has only a few counts. V and J are TRBV9 and TRBJ2-1; 14 bases align to TRBD2. Germline loops: CDR1 SGDLS, CDR2 YYNGEE. V lost 3 bases, J lost 9 bases, and 8 bases stayed unmatched. The CDR3 length is 16 residues. CDR3 sequence reads: CASSARLAGGPAEQFF. The CDR3 DNA follows: TGTGCCAGCAGCGCAAGACTAGCGGGAGGGCCGGCTGAGCAGTTCTTC. The variable domain in full, with the rest retrieved from reference TRBV9 and TRBJ2-1, is DSGVTQTPKHLITATGQRVTLRCSPRSGDLSVYWYQQSLDQGLQFLIQYYNGEERAKGNILERFSAQQFPDLHSELNLSSLELGDSALYFCASSARLAGGPAEQFFGPGTRLTVL.

V and J are TRBV6-1 and TRBJ1-2; D unresolved. The CDR3 loop spans 12 amino acids. The V and J ends lost 8 bases and 8 bases respectively, with 15 bases between them. Germline lookup yields CDR1 MNHNS and CDR2 SASEGT. The CDR3 DNA reads as TGTGCCAGCCGCCCCGGGCCGTTGGGCTACACCTTC. Translated: CASRPGPLGYTF.

The chain joins TRBV6-1 to TRBJ1-1, with D unclear. Germline CDR1 and CDR2: MNHNS and SASEGT. The ends were cut back, 6 bases at V and 1 base at J, with 18 bases in the middle. The CDR3 length is 16 residues. The CDR3 loop is CASRGRYLDQNTEAFF. The CDR3 DNA is TGTGCCAGCAGGGGCAGGTACCTGGACCAGAACACTGAAGCTTTCTTT.

This clonotype has a count of ten or more. The chain recombines TRBV15 with TRBJ2-1, with 7 nucleotides matching TRBD2. CDR3 length: 17 residues. In germline, CDR1 is LNHNV, CDR2 YYDKDF (reference sequence). The trim removed 0 bases at V and 0 bases at J, leaving 5 bases unmatched. The CDR3 sequence: CATSREGWGGSYNEQFF. Here the CDR3 DNA reads TGTGCCACCAGCAGAGAGGGATGGGGGGGCTCCTACAATGAGCAGTTCTTC.